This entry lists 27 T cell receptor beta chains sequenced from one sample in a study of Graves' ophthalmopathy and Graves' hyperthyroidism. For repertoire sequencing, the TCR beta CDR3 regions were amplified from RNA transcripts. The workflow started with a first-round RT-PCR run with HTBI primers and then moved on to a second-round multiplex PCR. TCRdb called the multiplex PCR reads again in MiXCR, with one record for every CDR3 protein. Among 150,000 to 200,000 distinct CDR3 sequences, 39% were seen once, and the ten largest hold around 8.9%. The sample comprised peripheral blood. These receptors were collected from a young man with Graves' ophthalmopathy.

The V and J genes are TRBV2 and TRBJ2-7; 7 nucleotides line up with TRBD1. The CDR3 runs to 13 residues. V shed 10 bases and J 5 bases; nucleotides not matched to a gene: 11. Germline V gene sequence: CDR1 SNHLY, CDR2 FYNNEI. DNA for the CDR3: TGTGCCATCATGGACAGGCAACTGAACGAGCAGTACTTC. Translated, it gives CAIMDRQLNEQYF.

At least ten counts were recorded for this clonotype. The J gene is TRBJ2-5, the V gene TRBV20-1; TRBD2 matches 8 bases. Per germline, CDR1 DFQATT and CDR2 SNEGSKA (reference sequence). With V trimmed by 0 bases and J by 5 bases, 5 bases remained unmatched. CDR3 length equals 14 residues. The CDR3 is CSARDRTSPETQYF. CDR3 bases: TGCAGTGCTAGAGACCGGACTAGCCCGGAGACCCAGTACTTC.

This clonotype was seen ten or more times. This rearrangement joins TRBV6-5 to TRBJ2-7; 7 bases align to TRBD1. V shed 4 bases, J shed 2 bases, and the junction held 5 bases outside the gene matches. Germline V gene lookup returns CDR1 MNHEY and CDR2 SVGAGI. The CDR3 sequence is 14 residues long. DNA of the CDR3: TGTGCCAGCAGTTCCGGGACAGACCCCTACGAGCAGTACTTC. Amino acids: CASSSGTDPYEQYF.

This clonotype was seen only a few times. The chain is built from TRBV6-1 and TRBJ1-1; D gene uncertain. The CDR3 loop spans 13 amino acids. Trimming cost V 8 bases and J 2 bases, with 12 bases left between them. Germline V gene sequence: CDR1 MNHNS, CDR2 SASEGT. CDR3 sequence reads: CASSWGSNTEAFF. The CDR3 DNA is TGTGCCAGCTCCTGGGGATCAAACACTGAAGCTTTCTTT.

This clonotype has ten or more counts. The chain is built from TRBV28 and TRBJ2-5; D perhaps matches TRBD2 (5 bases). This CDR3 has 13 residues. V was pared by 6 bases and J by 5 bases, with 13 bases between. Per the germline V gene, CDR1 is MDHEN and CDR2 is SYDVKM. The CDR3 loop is CASSRRFQETQYF. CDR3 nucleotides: TGTGCCAGCAGCAGGAGGTTCCAGGAGACCCAGTACTTC.

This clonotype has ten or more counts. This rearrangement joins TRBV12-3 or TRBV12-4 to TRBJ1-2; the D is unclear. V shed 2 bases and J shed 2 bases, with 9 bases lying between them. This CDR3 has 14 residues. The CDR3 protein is CASSLWNQNYGYTF. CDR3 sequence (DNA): TGTGCCAGCAGTTTATGGAATCAGAACTATGGCTACACCTTC.

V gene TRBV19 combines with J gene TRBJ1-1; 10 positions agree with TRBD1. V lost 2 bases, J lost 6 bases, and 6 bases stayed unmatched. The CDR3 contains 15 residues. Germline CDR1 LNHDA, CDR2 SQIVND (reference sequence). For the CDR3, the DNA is TGTGCCAGTAGTATATCCGGGACAGGGGTGGCTGAAGCTTTCTTT. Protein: CASSISGTGVAEAFF.

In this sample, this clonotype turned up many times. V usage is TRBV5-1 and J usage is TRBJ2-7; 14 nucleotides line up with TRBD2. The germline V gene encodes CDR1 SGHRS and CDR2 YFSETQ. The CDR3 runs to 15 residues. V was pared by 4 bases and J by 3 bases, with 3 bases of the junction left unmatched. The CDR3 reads CASSMTSGRGYEQYF. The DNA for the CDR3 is TGCGCCAGCAGCATGACTAGCGGGAGGGGCTACGAGCAGTACTTC.

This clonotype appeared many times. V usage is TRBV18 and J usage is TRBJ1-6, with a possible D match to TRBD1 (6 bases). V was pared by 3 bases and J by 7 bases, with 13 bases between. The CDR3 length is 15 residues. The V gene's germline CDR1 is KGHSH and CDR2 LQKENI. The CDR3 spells CASSPQGPRNSPLHF. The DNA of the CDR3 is TGTGCCAGCTCACCCCAGGGGCCCCGGAATTCACCCCTCCACTTT.

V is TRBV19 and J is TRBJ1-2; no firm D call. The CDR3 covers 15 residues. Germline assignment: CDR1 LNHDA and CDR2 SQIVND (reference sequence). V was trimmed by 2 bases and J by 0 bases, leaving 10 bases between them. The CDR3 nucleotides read TGTGCCAGTAGTATATCACGGGGAGCTAACTATGGCTACACCTTC. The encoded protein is CASSISRGANYGYTF.

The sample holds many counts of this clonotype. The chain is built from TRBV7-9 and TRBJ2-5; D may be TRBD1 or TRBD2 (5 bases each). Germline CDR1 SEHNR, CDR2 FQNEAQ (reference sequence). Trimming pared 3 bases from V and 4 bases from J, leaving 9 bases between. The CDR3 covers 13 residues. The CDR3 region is CASSLGVRETQYF. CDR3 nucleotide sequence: TGTGCCAGCAGCTTGGGGGTCAGAGAGACCCAGTACTTC.

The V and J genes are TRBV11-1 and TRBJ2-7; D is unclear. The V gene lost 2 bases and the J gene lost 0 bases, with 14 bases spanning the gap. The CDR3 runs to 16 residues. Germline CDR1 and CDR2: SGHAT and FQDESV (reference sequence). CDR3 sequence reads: CASSLTAAWSSYEQYF. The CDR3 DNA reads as TGTGCCAGCAGCTTAACCGCCGCGTGGAGCTCCTACGAGCAGTACTTC.

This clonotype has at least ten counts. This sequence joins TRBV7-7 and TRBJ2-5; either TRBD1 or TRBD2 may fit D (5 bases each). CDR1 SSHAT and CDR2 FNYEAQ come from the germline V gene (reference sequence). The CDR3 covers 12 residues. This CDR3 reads CASSGTGETQYF. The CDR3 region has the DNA TGTGCTAGCTCAGGGACCGGAGAGACCCAGTACTTC.

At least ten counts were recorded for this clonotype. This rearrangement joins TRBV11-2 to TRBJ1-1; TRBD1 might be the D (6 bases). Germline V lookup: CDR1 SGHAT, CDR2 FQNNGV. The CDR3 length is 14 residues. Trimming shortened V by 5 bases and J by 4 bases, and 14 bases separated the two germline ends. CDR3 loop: CASSANIGGTEAFF. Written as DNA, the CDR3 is TGTGCCAGCAGCGCAAACATAGGGGGCACTGAAGCTTTCTTT.

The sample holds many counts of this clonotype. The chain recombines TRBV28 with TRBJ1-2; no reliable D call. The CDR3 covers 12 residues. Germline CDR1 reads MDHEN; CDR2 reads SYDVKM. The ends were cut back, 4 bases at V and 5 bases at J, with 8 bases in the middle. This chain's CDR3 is CASSSPTYGYTF. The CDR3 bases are TGTGCCAGCAGTTCCCCAACATATGGCTACACCTTC.

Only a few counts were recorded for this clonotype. The CDR3, as DNA: TGCAGTGCTCCGGGACAGCTGAATCAGCCCCAGCATTTT. Its translation is CSAPGQLNQPQHF. This chain uses TRBV20-1 with TRBJ1-5; 7 bases fit TRBD1. Germline V CDR1 and CDR2: DFQATT, SNEGSKA (reference sequence). V dropped 5 bases and J dropped 4; count of bases not matched to a gene: 5. The CDR3 is 13 residues long.

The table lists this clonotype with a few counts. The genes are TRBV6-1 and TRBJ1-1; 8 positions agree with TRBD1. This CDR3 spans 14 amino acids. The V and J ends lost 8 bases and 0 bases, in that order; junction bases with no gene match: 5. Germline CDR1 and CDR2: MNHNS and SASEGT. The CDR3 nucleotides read TGTGCCAGCGGGGTGACAGGGGTGAACACTGAAGCTTTCTTT. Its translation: CASGVTGVNTEAFF.

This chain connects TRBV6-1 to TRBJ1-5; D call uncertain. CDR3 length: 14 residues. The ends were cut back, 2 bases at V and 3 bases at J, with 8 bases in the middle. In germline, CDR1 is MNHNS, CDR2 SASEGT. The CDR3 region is CASSELMTNQPQHF. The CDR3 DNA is TGTGCCAGCAGTGAATTGATGACCAATCAGCCCCAGCATTTT.

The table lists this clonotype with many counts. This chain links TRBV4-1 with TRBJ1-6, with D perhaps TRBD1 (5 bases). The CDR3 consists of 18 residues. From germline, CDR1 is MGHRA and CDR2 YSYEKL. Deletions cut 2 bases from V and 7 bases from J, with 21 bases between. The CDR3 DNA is TGCGCCAGCAGCCAAAGACCTTTCGTGGGCAGGGAGAATTCACCCCTCCACTTT. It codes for CASSQRPFVGRENSPLHF.

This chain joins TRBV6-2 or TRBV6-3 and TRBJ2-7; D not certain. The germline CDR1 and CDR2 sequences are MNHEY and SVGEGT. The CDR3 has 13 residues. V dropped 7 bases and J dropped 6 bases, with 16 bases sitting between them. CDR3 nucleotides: TGTGCCAGCACTTCCTCTCGATTCGCCGAGCAGTACTTC. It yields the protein CASTSSRFAEQYF.

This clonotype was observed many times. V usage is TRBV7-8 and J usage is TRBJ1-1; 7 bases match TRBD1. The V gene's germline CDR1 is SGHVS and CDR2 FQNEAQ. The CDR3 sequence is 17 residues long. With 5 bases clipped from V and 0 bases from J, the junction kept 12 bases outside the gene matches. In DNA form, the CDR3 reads TGTGCCAGCAGCGCTCAGGGGGGACAAACTATGAACACTGAAGCTTTCTTT. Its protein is CASSAQGGQTMNTEAFF.

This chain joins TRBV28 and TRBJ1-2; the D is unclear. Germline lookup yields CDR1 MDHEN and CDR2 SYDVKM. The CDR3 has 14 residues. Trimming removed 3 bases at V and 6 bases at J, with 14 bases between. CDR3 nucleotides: TGTGCCAGCAGTTTGCGGCTCAGCAGGCATGGCTACACCTTC. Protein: CASSLRLSRHGYTF.

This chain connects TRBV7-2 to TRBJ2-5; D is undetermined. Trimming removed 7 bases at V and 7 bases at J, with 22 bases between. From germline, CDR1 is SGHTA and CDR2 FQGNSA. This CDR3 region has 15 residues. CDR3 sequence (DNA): TGTGCCAGCACCGTGTTAGTCTCGCCGGCTGGGACCCAGTACTTC. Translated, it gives CASTVLVSPAGTQYF. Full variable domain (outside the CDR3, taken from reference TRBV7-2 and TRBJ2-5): GAGVSQSPSNKVTEKGKDVELRCDPISGHTALYWYRQSLGQGLEFLIYFQGNSAPDKSGLPSDRFSAERTGGSVSTLTIQRTQQEDSAVYLCASTVLVSPAGTQYFGPGTRLLVL.

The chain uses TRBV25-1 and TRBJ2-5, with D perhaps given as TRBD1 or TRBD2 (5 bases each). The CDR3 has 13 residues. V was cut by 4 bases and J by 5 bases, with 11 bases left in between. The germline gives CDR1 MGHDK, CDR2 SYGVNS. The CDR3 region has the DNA TGTGCCAGCAGTGGAGTGGGACGGGAGACCCAGTACTTC. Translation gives CASSGVGRETQYF.

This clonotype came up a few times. The CDR3 sequence: CASRTNTEAFF. Here the CDR3 DNA reads TGTGCCAGCAGAACCAACACTGAAGCTTTCTTT. The genes are TRBV6-2 or TRBV6-3 and TRBJ1-1; no clear D. CDR1 is MNHEY and CDR2 is SVGEGT in the germline V gene. V was pared by 6 bases and J by 2 bases, with 4 bases between. The length of the CDR3 is 11 residues.

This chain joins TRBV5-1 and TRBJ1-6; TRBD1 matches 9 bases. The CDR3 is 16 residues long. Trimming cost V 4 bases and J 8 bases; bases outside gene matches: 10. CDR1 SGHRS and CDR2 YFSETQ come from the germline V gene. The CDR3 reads CASSVSGTGMHSPLHF. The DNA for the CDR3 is TGCGCCAGCAGCGTATCCGGGACAGGGATGCATTCACCCCTCCACTTT.

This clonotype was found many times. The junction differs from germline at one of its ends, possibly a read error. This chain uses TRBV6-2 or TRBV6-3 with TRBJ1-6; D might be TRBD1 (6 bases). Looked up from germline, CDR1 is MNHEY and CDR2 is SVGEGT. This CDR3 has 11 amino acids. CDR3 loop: CASSDRQELPF. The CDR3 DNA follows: TGTGCCAGCAGTGATCGACAGGAACTCCCATTT.